The next 29 T cell receptor beta chains were all read from a single sample in a study of T cell repertoires in cytomegalovirus infection. These receptors' targets are unknown. TCRdb redid the calling of the reads with MiXCR, one entry per CDR3 protein. The repertoire holds 650,000 to 900,000 distinct CDR3 sequences, with just under 30% as singletons. The sample in question was cultured CD8+ T cells from PBMCs, obtained from culture after CMV antigen stimulation. The receptors stem from a human donor in good health (CMV status not recorded). Some clones in this sample may be carry-over from other donors' samples.

The rearrangement links TRBV12-3 or TRBV12-4 to TRBJ1-6; no firm D call. The CDR3 has 14 amino acids. The V end lost 6 bases, the J end lost 0 bases, and 6 bases lay between the germline ends. The CDR3 DNA reads TGTGCCAGCAGCCCCAACTCCTATAATTCACCCCTCCACTTT. Protein product: CASSPNSYNSPLHF.

The chain recombines TRBV2 with TRBJ1-1; D is ambiguous. Germline loops: CDR1 SNHLY, CDR2 FYNNEI. This CDR3 spans 10 amino acids. Trimming stripped 8 bases from V and 10 bases from J, with 11 bases between. For the CDR3, the DNA is TGTGCCAGCTGGACGGTCTTAGCTTTCTTT. Its translation: CASWTVLAFF.

The CDR3 reads CASSFGPDRVEKLFF. In nucleotides, the CDR3 is TGTGCCAGCAGCTTCGGACCAGATAGGGTAGAAAAACTGTTTTTT. The rearrangement links TRBV7-9 to TRBJ1-4; no firm D call. V was pared by 3 bases and J by 8 bases, with 16 bases between. Germline-derived CDR1 and CDR2 are SEHNR and FQNEAQ (reference sequence). The CDR3 consists of 15 residues. Using reference TRBV7-9 and TRBJ1-4 for the parts outside the CDR3, the full variable domain is DTGVSQNPRHKITKRGQNVTFRCDPISEHNRLYWYRQTLGQGPEFLTYFQNEAQLEKSRLLSDRFSAERPKGSFSTLEIQRTEQGDSAMYLCASSFGPDRVEKLFFGSGTQLSVL.

Only a few counts were recorded for this clonotype. The J gene is TRBJ1-2, the V gene TRBV2; D is uncertain. V was pared by 2 bases and J by 3 bases, with 16 bases between. Germline V gene sequence: CDR1 SNHLY, CDR2 FYNNEI. CDR3 size: 16 residues. In DNA, the CDR3 is TGTGCCAGCAGTGAACTGTCAAGGGCCAGGCACTATGGCTACACCTTC. Residues: CASSELSRARHYGYTF.

This sequence joins TRBV19 and TRBJ2-5; 7 nucleotides match TRBD2. CDR1 LNHDA and CDR2 SQIVND come from the germline V gene (reference sequence). The CDR3 is made up of 13 amino acids. Trimming at V came to 5 bases and at J to 5 bases, leaving 5 bases not matched to a gene. The CDR3 nucleotides are TGTGCCAGTAGTGGGAGGGGATCGGAGACCCAGTACTTC. Translation: CASSGRGSETQYF.

The rearrangement joins TRBV9 to TRBJ2-2; D gene uncertain. V lost 0 bases and J 1 base, leaving 10 bases between the germline ends. CDR1 is SGDLS, CDR2 YYNGEE, per germline. This CDR3 comprises 16 residues. CDR3 in DNA: TGTGCCAGCAGCGTAGAACTGAACCTGAACACCGGGGAGCTGTTTTTT. Amino acid sequence: CASSVELNLNTGELFF.

The chain couples TRBV25-1 to TRBJ1-2, with a tentative D call TRBD1 (6 bases). V lost 6 bases and J lost 2, with 13 bases in between. Germline-derived CDR1 and CDR2 are MGHDK and SYGVNS. The CDR3 has 14 amino acids. This CDR3 reads CASRGGDTNYGYTF. The DNA of the CDR3 is TGTGCCAGCAGAGGGGGGGACACCAACTATGGCTACACCTTC.

This clonotype has a single count. The rearrangement joins TRBV27 to TRBJ2-3, with D perhaps TRBD2 (7 bases). The CDR3 is 15 residues long. The germline V gene encodes CDR1 MNHEY and CDR2 SMNVEV (reference sequence). The V and J ends lost 8 bases and 3 bases respectively, with 18 bases between them. Here the CDR3 reads CASLRRGGRTDTQYF. The CDR3 DNA reads as TGTGCCAGCCTCCGGAGGGGGGGTAGGACAGATACGCAGTATTTT.

The chain employs TRBV4-2 and TRBJ1-2; 8 positions agree with TRBD1. This CDR3 region has 16 residues. The junction had 9 bases not matched to a gene; V was cut back by 2 bases and J by 4 bases. From germline, CDR1 is LGHNA and CDR2 YNFKEQ. CDR3 region: CASSQPGQGAFYGYTF. CDR3 coding DNA: TGTGCCAGCAGCCAACCGGGGCAGGGGGCCTTCTATGGCTACACCTTC.

This clonotype has a handful of counts. The chain combines TRBV6-2 or TRBV6-3 with TRBJ2-7, with 7 bases matching TRBD1. Germline V gene sequence: CDR1 MNHEY, CDR2 SVGEGT. The CDR3 runs to 15 residues. V lost 2 bases, J lost 1 base, and 5 bases stayed unmatched. CDR3 sequence: CASSYATGKSYEQYV. The CDR3 coding sequence is TGTGCCAGCAGTTACGCGACAGGGAAATCCTACGAGCAGTACGTC.

This clonotype was counted a few times. V usage is TRBV29-1 and J usage is TRBJ2-2, with D uncertain. Germline CDR1 reads SQVTM; CDR2 reads ANQGSEA. This CDR3 has 12 residues. Trimming took off 4 bases at V and 4 bases at J, with 7 bases between the two ends. The CDR3 loop is CSVGASTGELFF. DNA for the CDR3: TGCAGCGTTGGGGCTAGCACCGGGGAGCTGTTTTTT.

The V and J genes are TRBV11-2 and TRBJ1-2; D uncertain. Germline V CDR1 and CDR2: SGHAT, FQNNGV. Trimming took 6 bases from V and 6 from J, leaving 11 bases between them. The CDR3 is 12 residues long. CDR3 coding DNA: TGTGCCAGCAGACTCCCGGGAGATGGCTACACCTTC. Translating gives CASRLPGDGYTF.

The chain has TRBV6-2 or TRBV6-3 and TRBJ2-3; TRBD2 matches 11 bases. Trimming took 0 bases from V and 4 from J; bases not matched to a gene: 3. The CDR3 is made up of 16 amino acids. CDR1 and CDR2 (germline): MNHEY, SVGEGT. As DNA, the CDR3 is TGTGCCAGCAGTTACTCTGGGACTAGCGGCCCAGATACGCAGTATTTT. It specifies CASSYSGTSGPDTQYF.

This chain joins TRBV7-8 and TRBJ2-1, with 9 bases fitting TRBD1. This CDR3 is built from 15 residues. Trimming took 5 bases from V and 2 from J; bases not matched to a gene: 4. Germline V gene sequence: CDR1 SGHVS, CDR2 FQNEAQ. The CDR3 sequence is CASSETGGPYNEQFF. The CDR3 nucleotides are TGTGCCAGCAGCGAAACAGGGGGCCCCTACAATGAGCAGTTCTTC.

This clonotype was seen a handful of times. The chain combines TRBV6-1 with TRBJ2-1, with 8 bases identical to TRBD1. V trimming: 6 bases; J trimming: 5 bases; junction bases outside the gene matches: 9. Per germline, CDR1 MNHNS and CDR2 SASEGT. The CDR3 totals 15 residues. The CDR3 here is CASRSSRGRDNEQFF. DNA for the CDR3: TGTGCCAGCAGATCCTCCAGGGGGCGGGACAATGAGCAGTTCTTC.

Turning to this clonotype: A single base separates this from a much larger clone, so it may be a read error. The genes are TRBV7-2 and TRBJ2-1; 11 bases agree with TRBD2. The CDR3 is 13 amino acids. The germline V gene encodes CDR1 SGHTA and CDR2 FQGNSA. CDR3: CVSTSGEYNEQFF. CDR3 sequence (DNA): TGTGTCTCGACTAGCGGGGAGTACAATGAGCAGTTCTTC.

The chain couples TRBV18 to TRBJ2-1; 9 bases are shared with TRBD2. The V gene end was trimmed by 3 bases and the J gene end by 8 bases; junction bases not matched to a gene: 20. Germline assignment: CDR1 KGHSH and CDR2 LQKENI. This CDR3 comprises 19 residues. The DNA for the CDR3 is TGTGCCAGCTCACCGACCTACCGCCCGTGGGGCGGGGGGGAGGATGAGCAGTTCTTC. This translates into CASSPTYRPWGGGEDEQFF.

This chain's CDR3 is CASSVRGRDYTDTQYF. The CDR3, as DNA: TGTGCCAGCAGCGTACGTGGAAGAGATTACACAGATACGCAGTATTTT. The J gene is TRBJ2-3, the V gene TRBV9; no reliable D call. The germline V gene has CDR1 SGDLS and CDR2 YYNGEE. The CDR3 extends over 16 amino acids. V lost 1 base and J lost 2, with 14 bases in between.

V is TRBV18 and J is TRBJ2-5; a possible D gene is TRBD2 (5 bases). The germline V gene has CDR1 KGHSH and CDR2 LQKENI. The germline V and J ends were trimmed by 3 bases and 1 base, with 12 bases remaining between them. The CDR3 has 15 amino acids. The CDR3: CASSPRDVFQETQYF. As DNA, the CDR3 is TGTGCCAGCTCACCCCGGGATGTTTTCCAAGAGACCCAGTACTTC.

The chain employs TRBV20-1 and TRBJ2-7; D possibly corresponds to TRBD1 (5 bases). This CDR3 contains 13 residues. Germline assignment: CDR1 DFQATT and CDR2 SNEGSKA (reference sequence). The V end was cut by 3 bases, the J end by 5 bases, with 14 bases between. The CDR3 sequence: CSASGAGYHEQYF. For the CDR3, the DNA is TGCAGTGCTAGCGGCGCAGGGTACCACGAGCAGTACTTC.

This clonotype was recorded many times. This chain joins TRBV7-9 and TRBJ1-2; no clear D gene. Germline CDR1 is SEHNR and CDR2 is FQNEAQ (reference sequence). Trimming took 4 bases from V and 5 from J, leaving 11 bases between them. The CDR3 sequence is 13 residues long. The CDR3 protein is CASSSQKLYGYTF. DNA of the CDR3: TGTGCCAGCAGCTCGCAAAAACTATATGGCTACACCTTC.

In its sample, this clonotype was seen a few times. V and J are TRBV27 and TRBJ2-7; TRBD1 agrees at 11 bases. The V and J ends lost 8 bases and 3 bases, in that order; junction bases with no gene match: 0. CDR1 and CDR2 (germline): MNHEY, SMNVEV (reference sequence). This CDR3 is built from 12 residues. CDR3 sequence: CASGTGGYEQYV. The CDR3 DNA sequence: TGTGCCAGCGGGACAGGGGGCTACGAGCAGTACGTC.

This clonotype was seen a handful of times. The V and J genes are TRBV27 and TRBJ1-1, with no clear D. The germline V and J ends were trimmed by 8 bases and 10 bases, with 14 bases remaining between them. The CDR3 spans 11 residues. Germline CDR1 and CDR2: MNHEY and SMNVEV (reference sequence). For the CDR3, the DNA is TGTGCCAGCGGTCGTGCCCAAGGAGCTTTCTTT. Its translation: CASGRAQGAFF.

There are many counts of this clonotype. The rearrangement uses TRBV7-6 and TRBJ2-1, with 13 bases fitting TRBD2. There are 20 residues in the CDR3. V was pared by 5 bases and J by 0 bases, with 13 bases of the junction left unmatched. Germline CDR1 SGHVS, CDR2 FNYEAQ. CDR3 nucleotide sequence: TGTGCCAGCAGCAAGAGGTGGACTAGCGGGGGTCCCCGCTCCTACAATGAGCAGTTCTTC. This encodes CASSKRWTSGGPRSYNEQFF.

The rearrangement links TRBV27 to TRBJ2-4; weak D call: TRBD2 (6 bases). The CDR3 spans 16 residues. The germline V gene encodes CDR1 MNHEY and CDR2 SMNVEV (reference sequence). V was shortened by 3 bases and J by 0 bases, with 12 bases between the two germline ends. The CDR3 DNA reads as TGTGCCAGCAGTTTTGGCGGGGAGCTAGCCAAAAACATTCAGTACTTC. Protein sequence: CASSFGGELAKNIQYF.

The gene calls are TRBV7-9 and TRBJ2-7, with 8 nucleotides matching TRBD1. The CDR3 consists of 22 residues. From germline, CDR1 is SEHNR and CDR2 FQNEAQ (reference sequence). V lost 3 bases, J lost 7 bases, and 32 bases stayed unmatched. CDR3 sequence: CASSLEPPRLLTGGSRLREQYF. CDR3 DNA: TGTGCCAGCAGCTTGGAGCCACCCAGGCTACTTACAGGGGGTAGTCGCCTGAGGGAGCAGTACTTC. The full variable domain, in which reference TRBV7-9 and TRBJ2-7 provide the parts outside the CDR3, is DTGVSQNPRHKITKRGQNVTFRCDPISEHNRLYWYRQTLGQGPEFLTYFQNEAQLEKSRLLSDRFSAERPKGSFSTLEIQRTEQGDSAMYLCASSLEPPRLLTGGSRLREQYFGPGTRLTVT.

V is TRBV5-4 and J is TRBJ1-1, with 8 nucleotides matching TRBD1. J gave up 5 bases and V 1 base, and 4 bases lay outside the gene matches. CDR1 is SGHNT and CDR2 is YYREEE in the germline V gene (reference sequence). This CDR3 contains 14 residues. CDR3 protein: CASSLYRGTTEAFF. The CDR3, as DNA: TGTGCCAGCAGCTTGTACAGGGGGACGACTGAAGCTTTCTTT.

This chain joins TRBV11-1 and TRBJ1-1; 8 bases fit TRBD1. There are 17 residues in the CDR3. Germline V gene lookup returns CDR1 SGHAT and CDR2 FQDESV (reference sequence). After removal of 6 bases from V and 0 bases from J, the junction contained 12 bases not matched to a gene. DNA of the CDR3: TGTGCCAGCAGTAAAGCGTGGCAGGGGGCGTTGAACACTGAAGCTTTCTTT. Amino acids: CASSKAWQGALNTEAFF.

By sample fraction, this clonotype is medium-sized. The chain recombines TRBV7-8 with TRBJ2-7, with a possible D match to TRBD1 (6 bases). This CDR3 is built from 14 residues. Germline assignment: CDR1 SGHVS and CDR2 FQNEAQ. The V and J ends lost 6 bases and 6 bases respectively, with 18 bases between them. The DNA for the CDR3 is TGTGCCAGCAGTTCCTCACTACAGGGAGCCGAGCAGTACGTC. It yields the protein CASSSSLQGAEQYV.